This is a list of T cell receptor beta chains from one sample in a study of low-dose radiotherapy and immunotherapy resistance in tumors. One entry per CDR3 protein results from TCRdb running MiXCR on the reads. The sample lists about 35,000 distinct CDR3 sequences; less than 25% were seen once. Specimen: PBMCs, collected after low-dose radiotherapy plus immunotherapy. The receptors here all came from a female donor with ovarian cancer. Each CDR3 is given with its conserved first and last residue. Fields, in order: clone size, V gene, J gene, D gene, CDR3 DNA, CDR3 protein. A D gene is named only where the DNA matches it firmly. Expanded clones get a size class; other rows say once, few or many, or leave the size out.

>many|TRBV14|TRBJ1-1|NA
TGTGCCAGCAGCCCCCAGGGAAGAGTAACTGAAGCTTTCTTT
CASSPQGRVTEAFF
>NA|TRBV5-6|TRBJ2-7|NA
TGTGCCAGCAGCCCGAGTAGCGGCTCCTACGAGCAGTACTTC
CASSPSSGSYEQYF
>NA|TRBV28|TRBJ2-7|TRBD1
TGTGCCAGTGGGACAGGGACTTACGAGCAGTACTTC
CASGTGTYEQYF
>many|TRBV18|TRBJ2-5|NA
TGTGCCAGCTCACCAAACCAAGAGACCCAGTACTTC
CASSPNQETQYF
>many|TRBV29-1|TRBJ2-5|NA
TGCAGCGTGGCGGGATCATCCGGGGGAGAGACCCAGTACTTC
CSVAGSSGGETQYF
>few|TRBV12-3/TRBV12-4|TRBJ1-1|NA
TGTGCCAGCAGTACCTGGACAGCGAACACTGAAGCTTTCTTT
CASSTWTANTEAFF
>NA|TRBV28|TRBJ2-3|NA
TGTGCCAGCAGGGCCGACTGGGCAGATACGCAGTATTTT
CASRADWADTQYF
>many|TRBV20-1|TRBJ2-7|TRBD2
TGCAGTGCTAGATCAATAGCGGGACAGCAGTACTTC
CSARSIAGQQYF
>NA|TRBV7-9|TRBJ2-1|TRBD1
TGTGCCAGCAGCCCGGCAAATGGGGGACAGGGGAATGAGCAGTTCTTC
CASSPANGGQGNEQFF
>medium-sized|TRBV28|TRBJ2-7|NA
TGTGCCAGCAGTCCCGCCGGGACCTCCTACGAGCAGTACTTC
CASSPAGTSYEQYF
>many|TRBV5-1|TRBJ1-1|TRBD1
TGCGCCAGCAGCCAAAGGACAGGTCTCTCTGAAGCTTTCTTT
CASSQRTGLSEAFF
>many|TRBV2|TRBJ2-3|NA
TGTGCCAGCACAACCTTGGATACGCAGTATTTT
CASTTLDTQYF
>few|TRBV20-1|TRBJ1-6|TRBD1
TGCAGTGCCGCAGCCGGGACAGGGGTCTCACCCCTCCACTTT
CSAAAGTGVSPLHF
>many|TRBV5-4|TRBJ1-1|TRBD1
TGTGCCAGCAAGCGACAGGGGGCAATGAACACTGAAGCTTTCTTT
CASKRQGAMNTEAFF
>many|TRBV24-1|TRBJ2-5|NA
TGTGCCACCAGACCAACTAACACCGGACTCTGGGAGACCCAGTACTTC
CATRPTNTGLWETQYF
>many|TRBV5-1|TRBJ2-1|NA
TGCGCCAGCGGGTCTGGGGCCAGTGAGCAGTTCTTC
CASGSGASEQFF
>many|TRBV5-1|TRBJ2-1|TRBD2
TGCGCCAGCAGCCTGGGGACGGGAGGGCCTCATGAGCAGTTCTTC
CASSLGTGGPHEQFF
>many|TRBV20-1|TRBJ2-3|NA
TGCAGTGCTAGCCGGGATACGCAGTATTTT
CSASRDTQYF
>many|TRBV30|TRBJ2-1|NA
TGTGCCTGGGAGCAGGGGATAAAAAACAATGAGCAGTTCTTC
CAWEQGIKNNEQFF
>many|TRBV19|TRBJ2-1|NA
TGTGCCAGTAGTATAAGCCGGAGCTCCTACAATGAGCAGTTCTTC
CASSISRSSYNEQFF
>many|TRBV29-1|TRBJ2-7|TRBD1
TGCAGCGCCGCTCGAGGACAGGGGAACGAGCAGTACTTC
CSAARGQGNEQYF
>few|TRBV3-1|TRBJ2-2|NA
TGTGCCAGCAGCCAACTGACCGGGGAGCTGTTTTTT
CASSQLTGELFF
>many|TRBV5-1|TRBJ2-3|TRBD2
TGCGCCAGCAGCTTACCCCTAGCGGGGGCCACAGATACGCAGTATTTT
CASSLPLAGATDTQYF
>NA|TRBV13|TRBJ2-2|NA
TGTGCCAGCTATAAGGGGAGTACCGGGGAGCTGTTTTTT
CASYKGSTGELFF
>many|TRBV19|TRBJ2-2|TRBD1
TGTGCCAGTAGAGATCCTGGGACAGGGTGGAGCGGGGAGCTGTTTTTT
CASRDPGTGWSGELFF
>many|TRBV28|TRBJ1-1|NA
TGTGCCAGCAGTTTGGGGTTGGGGGACACTGAAGCTTTCTTT
CASSLGLGDTEAFF
>few|TRBV6-1|TRBJ1-4|NA
TGTGCCAGCAGTCGGGGCGGCCCAACTAATGAAAAACTGTTTTTT
CASSRGGPTNEKLFF
>once|TRBV28|TRBJ2-5|TRBD2
TGTGCCAGCAGTCAGAGCGGGAGGGGGGAGACCCAGTACTTC
CASSQSGRGETQYF
>many|TRBV30|TRBJ2-2|NA
TGTGCCTGGAGTGTAAGGGGGGAGCTGTTTTTT
CAWSVRGELFF
>many|TRBV20-1|TRBJ2-1|TRBD1
TGCAGTGCTAGAGGAGCAGGGGGACCTTACAATGAGCAGTTCTTC
CSARGAGGPYNEQFF
>many|TRBV29-1|TRBJ1-4|NA
TGCAGCGTTGGAACAAATGAAAAACTGTTTTTT
CSVGTNEKLFF
>many|TRBV20-1|TRBJ2-7|TRBD2
TGCAGTGCTGCGACTAGCGGCCCTCTTTTGTCTGGCGAGCAGTACTTC
CSAATSGPLLSGEQYF
>many|TRBV2|TRBJ2-1|NA
TGTGCCAGCATGGGGGACACCGGAATCAATGAGCAGTTCTTC
CASMGDTGINEQFF
>few|TRBV29-1|TRBJ2-1|NA
TGCAGCGTCGGGACAAACTACAATGAGCAGTTCTTC
CSVGTNYNEQFF
>hyperexpanded|TRBV5-1|TRBJ2-4|TRBD2
TGCGCCAGCAGCTTGGTCCGGGGGGGAACCAAAAACATTCAGTACTTC
CASSLVRGGTKNIQYF
>NA|TRBV5-1|TRBJ2-3|NA
TGCGCCAGCAGCTTCTTGGATACGCAGTATTTC
CASSFLDTQYF
>many|TRBV29-1|TRBJ2-1|NA
TGCAGCGTTAACAGGGCGAGTGAGCAGTTCTTC
CSVNRASEQFF
>many|TRBV24-1|TRBJ2-7|NA
TGTGCCACCAGTGACCACACCCCCTACGAGCAGTACTTC
CATSDHTPYEQYF
>many|TRBV5-4|TRBJ2-5|NA
TGTGCCAGCAGCTCATACGAAAGACTCGAAGAGACCCAGTACTTC
CASSSYERLEETQYF
>many|TRBV28|TRBJ1-1|NA
TGTGCCAGCAGTCCCGAGACAATGAACACTGAAGCTTTCTTT
CASSPETMNTEAFF
>many|TRBV7-2|TRBJ2-3|NA
TGTGCCAGCAGCTTAGCGGGGGGGGGGCCAGATACGCAGTATTTT
CASSLAGGGPDTQYF
>once|TRBV28|TRBJ1-1|TRBD1
TGTGCCAGCAGGGATTGGACAGGGTCTGTGACTGAAGCTTTCTTT
CASRDWTGSVTEAFF
>NA|TRBV12-3/TRBV12-4|TRBJ1-1|NA
TGTGCCAGCAGTTTGGAGGTGAAGAACACTGAAGCTTTCTTT
CASSLEVKNTEAFF
>NA|TRBV7-3|TRBJ1-1|TRBD1
TGTACCAGCAGCTTAATCGAGGGGGCTACTGGAGCTTTCTTT
CTSSLIEGATGAFF
>medium-sized|TRBV11-2|TRBJ2-3|NA
TGTGCCAGCAGCCCTGCGGGCCAACCTTGGGATACGCAGTATTTT
CASSPAGQPWDTQYF
>many|TRBV20-1|TRBJ1-4|NA
TGCAGTGCTAGGATTAGAGAAAAACTGTTTTTT
CSARIREKLFF
>many|TRBV15|TRBJ1-3|TRBD1
TGTGCCACCAGCAACACTCAGACAGGGCGCGGAAACACCATATATTTT
CATSNTQTGRGNTIYF
>NA|TRBV27|TRBJ1-5|NA
TGTGCCAGCAGTTTAGGGAATGACATGGGGCCCCAGCATTTT
CASSLGNDMGPQHF
>few|TRBV28|TRBJ1-5|NA
TGTGCCAGCAGACCTGACAGAAATCAGCCCCAGCATTTT
CASRPDRNQPQHF
>many|TRBV28|TRBJ2-3|TRBD2
TGTGCCAGCATTTTTAGCGGGGCCCGAGATACGCAGTATTTT
CASIFSGARDTQYF
>many|TRBV27|TRBJ1-1|TRBD1
TGTGCCAGCCATCCTCAGCGGGACAGGCCCGCTGAAGCTTTCTTT
CASHPQRDRPAEAFF
>many|TRBV27|TRBJ1-3|NA
TGTGCCAGCAGTATAGGGATGAGCTCTGGAAACACCATATATTTT
CASSIGMSSGNTIYF
>NA|TRBV4-3|TRBJ1-6|NA
TGCGCCAGCAGCCAAGACTTCAATAAGAATTCACCCCTCCACTTT
CASSQDFNKNSPLHF
>NA|TRBV10-3|TRBJ2-3|NA
TGTGCCATCAGTGAGCCCCCCCACACAGATACGCAGTATTTT
CAISEPPHTDTQYF
>many|TRBV19|TRBJ1-5|NA
TGTGCCAGTAGGGACCTCTTAGGCCAGCCCCAGCATTTT
CASRDLLGQPQHF
>NA|TRBV5-1|TRBJ2-1|NA
TGCGCCAGCAGCTTGCAGGCCAGGGGTACGTGGTCCTACAATGAGCAGTTCTTC
CASSLQARGTWSYNEQFF
>many|TRBV28|TRBJ2-7|TRBD1
TGTGCCAGCACCCGGACAGGGGTCTCCTACGAGCAGTACTTC
CASTRTGVSYEQYF